A selection of T cell receptor beta chains follows, all from one sample in a study of blood T cells in healthy people across ages. TCRdb reanalysed the 5' RACE reads using MiXCR and keeps one entry per CDR3 protein. The sample carries approximately 900,000 distinct CDR3 sequences, roughly 52% recorded once. Sequenced: blood. These TCRs come from a man aged 25 to 40 in good health. Each CDR3 is given with its conserved first and last residue. A D gene is named only where the DNA matches it firmly. Only some rows state a clone size, as once, few, many or a class for expanded clones.

clone size	V gene	J gene	D gene	CDR3 DNA	CDR3 protein
.	TRBV4-1	TRBJ1-1	.	TGCGCCAGCAGCCCCCTCGGATTTTCCACTGAAGCTTTCTTT	CASSPLGFSTEAFF
once	TRBV24-1	TRBJ1-5	.	TGTGCCACCGCGCGGGGCTACAATCAGCCCCAGCATTTT	CATARGYNQPQHF
.	TRBV24-1	TRBJ2-3	.	TGTGCCACACAGGAGGCGTGGGATACGCAGTATTTT	CATQEAWDTQYF
.	TRBV6-1	TRBJ1-1	.	TGTGCCAGCAGTGGAGGACGGTACACTGAAGCTTTCTTT	CASSGGRYTEAFF
few	TRBV6-5	TRBJ2-7	.	TGTGCCGCCAGGAGGGGCCTAAACGAGCAGTACTTC	CAARRGLNEQYF
.	TRBV5-1	TRBJ2-3	TRBD2	TGCGCCAGCAGCTTGATCCTTAGCGGGGGGCTCACAGATACGCAGTATTTT	CASSLILSGGLTDTQYF
few	TRBV10-3	TRBJ2-3	TRBD2	TGTGCCACCACCGGAACGCTAGCGGGAAGCACAGATACGCAGTATTTT	CATTGTLAGSTDTQYF
few	TRBV29-1	TRBJ1-2	.	TGCAGCGTCGAGCCGAGCCTTGACAGTGACGATGGCTACACCTTC	CSVEPSLDSDDGYTF
.	TRBV10-3	TRBJ2-3	TRBD1	TGTGCCATAACGACAGGGGCTGGCACAGATACGCAGTATTTT	CAITTGAGTDTQYF
.	TRBV20-1	TRBJ1-1	.	TGCAGTGCTAGGGAATGGGGGGCTGAAGCTTTCTTT	CSAREWGAEAFF
once	TRBV2	TRBJ1-1	.	TGTGCCAGCATGTCAGATACTAACACTGAAGCTTTCTTT	CASMSDTNTEAFF
many	TRBV5-1	TRBJ1-1	TRBD1	TGCGCCAGCAGCGTAACCCCCCCGGGGCAGGGGGCCACTGAAGCTTTCTTT	CASSVTPPGQGATEAFF
.	TRBV15	TRBJ2-1	.	TGTGCCACCACCCGCTCCTACAATGAGCAGTTCTTC	CATTRSYNEQFF
few	TRBV29-1	TRBJ1-2	.	TGCAGCGTTGAAGAAGGGGGGTATGGCTACACCTTC	CSVEEGGYGYTF
.	TRBV20-1	TRBJ1-2	.	TGCAGTGCCCGAGGGGCAGGGGCTAACTATGGCTACACCTTC	CSARGAGANYGYTF
.	TRBV5-5	TRBJ2-1	TRBD1	TGTGCCAGCAGCAACCGGGACAGGGTTTACAATGAGCAGTTCTTC	CASSNRDRVYNEQFF
.	TRBV20-1	TRBJ2-2	TRBD1	TGCAGTGCTAGAAGACAGGGTTCGACCGGGGAGCTGTTTTTT	CSARRQGSTGELFF
.	TRBV5-1	TRBJ2-1	.	TGCGCCAGCGGCTTGGAGGTCCGGGGCTCCTACAATGAGCAGTTCTTC	CASGLEVRGSYNEQFF
.	TRBV12-3/TRBV12-4	TRBJ2-5	.	TGTGCCAGCAGCGTCGGACAACTCTGGGAGCAGTACTTC	CASSVGQLWEQYF
.	TRBV7-9	TRBJ2-5	TRBD1	TGTGCCAGCAGCATACAGACAGGGGAAGAGACCCAGTACTTC	CASSIQTGEETQYF
.	TRBV15	TRBJ1-1	.	TGTGCCACCAGCAGAGGGTTCGTTGGGGAGACAGGAGCTTTCTTT	CATSRGFVGETGAFF
.	TRBV6-6	TRBJ1-1	.	TGTGCCAGCAGGGGACTCTATGAGAACACTGAAGCTTTCTTT	CASRGLYENTEAFF
.	TRBV29-1	TRBJ2-3	.	TGCAGCGTTGAAGAAGCCTGGGTAGATACGCAGTATTTT	CSVEEAWVDTQYF
.	TRBV7-9	TRBJ1-6	TRBD1	TGTGCCAGCAGCCCCCACCCCGGGACAGATAATTCACCCCTCCACTTT	CASSPHPGTDNSPLHF
once	TRBV28	TRBJ1-6	.	TGTGCCAGCAGTATCGGGGGCCCCGGCAATTCACCCCTCCACTTT	CASSIGGPGNSPLHF
few	TRBV6-6	TRBJ2-3	.	TGTGCCAGCAGTACTGGCCAGCGACCCACAGATACGCAGTATTTT	CASSTGQRPTDTQYF
.	TRBV5-6	TRBJ1-6	.	TGTGCCAGCAGCTTGGTAGACGGATTCTTTAATTCACCCCTCCACTTT	CASSLVDGFFNSPLHF
many	TRBV12-3/TRBV12-4	TRBJ1-2	.	TGTGCCAGCAGCCGCAGGGGCGCGGTCTATGGCTACACCTTC	CASSRRGAVYGYTF
few	TRBV25-1	TRBJ2-3	TRBD2	TGTGCCAGCAGTGAATCACTAGCGGGGCGCACAGATACGCAGTATTTT	CASSESLAGRTDTQYF
.	TRBV7-9	TRBJ1-2	.	TGTGCCAGCAGCCAAGAGGGCAGCTCATATGGCTACACCTTC	CASSQEGSSYGYTF
few	TRBV3-1	TRBJ1-2	TRBD1	TGTGCCAGCAGCGATCCGGGACAGGGAGGCTACACCTTC	CASSDPGQGGYTF
.	TRBV12-3/TRBV12-4	TRBJ2-7	.	TGTGCCAGCAGTACTTTTGAGCAGTACTTC	CASSTFEQYF
.	TRBV24-1	TRBJ2-3	.	TGTGCCACCGGGGGAGGCGGGCCTATCACAGATACGCAGTATTTT	CATGGGGPITDTQYF
.	TRBV10-3	TRBJ2-3	.	TGTGCCGCCACCGAAGCCTTGACTACAGATACGCAGTATTTT	CAATEALTTDTQYF
few	TRBV20-1	TRBJ1-6	.	TGCAGTGCTAGAGATCCCAGGGCGGGGTCACCCCTCCACTTT	CSARDPRAGSPLHF
few	TRBV29-1	TRBJ1-5	.	TGCAGCGTTGGAGCCACAGCTAATAGCAATCAGCCCCAGCATTTT	CSVGATANSNQPQHF
.	TRBV21-1	TRBJ2-5	.	TGTGCCAGCAGCAAAGACACCCCTTCGGGCTCCTACAATGAGCAGTACTTC	CASSKDTPSGSYNEQYF
.	TRBV5-1	TRBJ2-5	.	TGCGCCAGCAGCTTGGAGGTTACCCGAGAGACCCAGTACTTC	CASSLEVTRETQYF
.	TRBV20-1	TRBJ2-7	.	TGCAGTGCTAGGTCGAACAGTGCCTCCTACGAGCAGTACTTC	CSARSNSASYEQYF
.	TRBV7-9	TRBJ1-2	.	TGTGCCAGCAGCTTGAAGGGTCCCATGCCGGGCTACACCTTC	CASSLKGPMPGYTF
.	TRBV28	TRBJ2-7	TRBD1	TGTGCCAGCAGTTTATTAGACAGGGTGTACTTC	CASSLLDRVYF
.	TRBV11-2	TRBJ2-7	.	TGTGCCAGCAGCTTACCAGACAGTTCCTACGAGCAGTACTTC	CASSLPDSSYEQYF
few	TRBV18	TRBJ2-1	TRBD1	TGTGCCAGCTCACGCGACAGGGGGCAGGGCAATGAGCAGTTCTTC	CASSRDRGQGNEQFF
.	TRBV20-1	TRBJ2-3	TRBD2	TGCAGTGCCACGGGACTAGCGGGGGGAACAGATACGCAGTATTTT	CSATGLAGGTDTQYF
.	TRBV20-1	TRBJ1-1	.	TGCAGTGCTAGAGTGAACACTGAAGCTTTCTTT	CSARVNTEAFF
few	TRBV12-3/TRBV12-4	TRBJ2-7	.	TGTGCCAGCAGTTTTATCAACGAGCAGTACTTC	CASSFINEQYF
once	TRBV7-9	TRBJ1-5	TRBD1	TGTGCCAGCAGCTTAGGACAGGGGGACAGCAATCAGCCCCAGCATTTT	CASSLGQGDSNQPQHF
.	TRBV30	TRBJ2-1	TRBD1	TGTGCCTGGAGTCGGGACAGGGGGCTACCGTCCTACAATGAGCAGTTCTTC	CAWSRDRGLPSYNEQFF
few	TRBV20-1	TRBJ1-2	.	TGCAGTGCTCTTTTCAACGACGTCGAAGGCTACACCTTC	CSALFNDVEGYTF
few	TRBV12-3/TRBV12-4	TRBJ1-2	.	TGTGCCAGCACCCTCCGGGACGGCTATGGCTACACCTTC	CASTLRDGYGYTF
many	TRBV6-6	TRBJ1-6	TRBD1	TGTGCCAGCAGCCCGACAGGGGGTAATTCACCCCTCCACTTT	CASSPTGGNSPLHF
.	TRBV20-1	TRBJ2-5	TRBD1	TGCAGTGCTAGAGATGGGACAGGGAGGGAGACCCAGTACTTC	CSARDGTGRETQYF
many	TRBV7-2	TRBJ2-1	TRBD2	TGTGCCAGCAGCTTACCGGGACTAGGGAGGAATGAGCAGTTCTTC	CASSLPGLGRNEQFF
.	TRBV6-6	TRBJ1-4	TRBD1	TGTGCCAGCAGAGACGACAGGGGGTTTAAAGAAAAACTGTTTTTT	CASRDDRGFKEKLFF